Listed below are T cell receptor beta chains from one sample, sequenced in a study of T cells in Graves' hyperthyroidism and ophthalmopathy. Using its own MiXCR run on the multiplex PCR reads, TCRdb lists one record per CDR3 protein. The table includes under 350,000 distinct CDR3 sequences, over 15% detected once. Sequencing used blood. The origin of the receptors is a woman aged 60-75 years with Graves' ophthalmopathy. The CDR3 runs from the conserved cysteine through the conserved F or W. Each record gives: V gene, D gene, clone size, CDR3 protein. A D gene is named only where the DNA matches it firmly. Only part of the rows carry a size: once, few, many, or a class if the clone is expanded.

TRBV7-2 NA many CASSRDSVNEKLFF
TRBV27 NA many CASSGMRDGFSEQFF
TRBV6-2/TRBV6-3 NA many CASSYLGPPSNQPQHF
TRBV5-4 TRBD1 NA CASRKDRRDYGYTF
TRBV2 TRBD1 many CASSETQGGGEKLFF
TRBV7-9 NA few CASSLGGTADTQYF
TRBV29-1 NA many CSVDRGGTDTQYF
TRBV12-3/TRBV12-4 TRBD1 many CASRKGQGLGGYTF
TRBV20-1 TRBD1 few CSARAGTGGLTGELFF
TRBV9 TRBD1 few CASSVAPGQGMYEQFF
TRBV29-1 TRBD2 many CSVEGSGRRPYEQYF
TRBV5-1 TRBD2 many CASSFRPPGGLSYEQYF
TRBV18 NA many CASSPPAGDTEAFF
TRBV5-1 NA many CASSLGGANEQYF
TRBV2 TRBD1 many CATSGQGGDQPQHF
TRBV6-1 NA NA CAVRGQTQNTGELVF
TRBV20-1 NA many CSASQGTNSGNTIYF
TRBV10-3 TRBD1 many CAIRGTGNNQPQHF
TRBV20-1 NA once CSASYLKAEPSWYEQYF
TRBV10-3 NA many CAISESAGSGSPLHF
TRBV7-2 NA many CASSLVAVNQPQHF
TRBV2 NA NA CASNPADTQYF
TRBV6-1 TRBD1 many CASSPGTGAGYTF
TRBV5-6 NA many CASSLRGAMNTEAFF
TRBV29-1 NA few CSETGTKDTQYF
TRBV13 NA many CASSSTQYEQYF
TRBV7-9 NA NA CASSSQQEKLFF
TRBV7-2 NA many CASSLGRQGHEQFF
TRBV7-2 NA many CASSLDGHIDTQYF
TRBV11-2 NA many CASSPQTVSYEQYF
TRBV4-1 NA few CASSQLGNTYEQYF
TRBV7-9 NA many CASSLGGIDSDTQYF
TRBV7-9 NA many CASSSRGLSYEQYF
TRBV4-1 TRBD1 NA CASSQESGQGLSTGELFF
TRBV7-2 TRBD1 many CASSFLPGQGQHEQYF
TRBV6-2/TRBV6-3 TRBD2 many CASSPARGAGDTQYF
TRBV2 NA many CASSEWRNLNYGYTF
TRBV7-2 NA many CASSLYREQFF
TRBV7-8 NA NA CASSFPGRNGELFF
TRBV7-8 NA NA CASSLFGGYNEQFF
TRBV3-1 NA many CASYQGGGLPSEQYF
TRBV4-2 NA few CASSQAAYSGANVLTF
TRBV6-5 NA many CASSYSGANVLTF
TRBV7-2 TRBD2 many CASSLERTSGRAGTDTQYF
TRBV5-1 NA many CASREGDGSYTF
TRBV5-1 TRBD1 NA CASSQDRAPSQLFF
TRBV9 TRBD1 NA CASSVRTGPYNEQFF
TRBV27 NA few CASSPGTNSGNTIYF
TRBV4-3 NA NA CASSQDYRSDTQYF
TRBV28 NA many CASSLWASSYEQYF
TRBV2 TRBD1 few CASSEGQGDQPQHF
TRBV12-3/TRBV12-4 NA NA CASRLKEGNTEAFF
TRBV7-9 NA many CASSSDGGTYGYTF
TRBV28 NA NA CASSNPGPGNTIYF